These T cell receptor beta chains were read from a single sample in a study of regulatory T cells in long-lasting Graves disease. In TCRdb, the multiplex PCR reads were re-called with MiXCR into one record per CDR3 protein. Of 680,000 or so distinct CDR3 sequences in the sample, roughly 16% were seen once. The data were also submitted as part of a second study, on T cells in Graves' hyperthyroidism and ophthalmopathy.

Material: peripheral blood mononuclear cells (PBMCs), obtained at new diagnosis, from a patient treated with antithyroid drugs. Receptors were obtained from a woman aged 25 to 39 with Graves disease. Both conserved end residues are part of each CDR3. Fields, in order: J gene, clone size, V gene, D gene, CDR3 protein, CDR3 DNA. D genes are given only for firm matches. Clone size is given for some rows only: seen once, a few or many times, or a class if the clone is expanded.

TRBJ2-1	.	TRBV20-1	.	CSARDVAGIRNEQFF	TGCAGTGCTAGAGATGTGGCAGGGATTAGAAATGAGCAGTTCTTC
TRBJ2-2	once	TRBV27	.	CASSFVRVGTGELFF	TGTGCCAGCAGTTTTGTTAGAGTTGGCACCGGGGAGCTGTTTTTT
TRBJ2-5	.	TRBV6-2/TRBV6-3	TRBD2	CASSYAGLAGGPGAQETQYF	TGTGCCAGCAGTTACGCGGGACTAGCGGGAGGGCCAGGGGCTCAAGAGACCCAGTACTTC
TRBJ1-2	.	TRBV27	TRBD1	CASSLTGQSALGCTF	TGTGCCAGCAGTCTGACAGGGCAATCTGCCCTAGGCTGCACCTTC
TRBJ1-5	.	TRBV27	TRBD1	CASSLEGATQPQHF	TGTGCCAGCAGTTTGGAGGGGGCGACTCAGCCCCAGCATTTT
TRBJ2-7	.	TRBV24-1	.	CATSGVDEQYF	TGTGCCACCAGCGGTGTCGACGAGCAGTACTTC
TRBJ1-6	many	TRBV6-1	TRBD1	CASSPGQPRSSYNSPLHF	TGTGCCAGCAGTCCGGGACAGCCTAGGAGCTCCTATAATTCACCCCTCCACTTT
TRBJ1-6	.	TRBV6-1	TRBD1	CASSPKNRGFDNSPLHF	TGTGCCAGCAGTCCAAAAAACAGGGGATTCGATAATTCACCCCTCCACTTT
TRBJ2-3	.	TRBV15	TRBD2	CATSRYPVAGGVGTDTQYF	TGTGCCACCAGCAGATACCCGGTAGCGGGAGGGGTAGGCACAGATACGCAGTATTTT
TRBJ1-2	.	TRBV19	.	CASSIRGEGYGYTF	TGTGCCAGTAGTATTCGCGGGGAAGGCTATGGCTACACCTTC
TRBJ1-4	many	TRBV6-1	.	CASSAGARDEKLFF	TGTGCCAGCAGCGCAGGGGCGAGGGATGAAAAACTGTTTTTT
TRBJ2-2	few	TRBV29-1	.	CSVEKTRRTGELFF	TGCAGCGTTGAGAAAACACGGCGGACCGGGGAGCTGTTTTTT
TRBJ2-2	many	TRBV2	TRBD2	CASRREGKTGELFF	TGTGCCAGCAGGCGGGAGGGGAAAACCGGGGAGCTGTTTTTT
TRBJ1-1	many	TRBV6-1	.	CASSDRPQVNTEAFF	TGTGCCAGCAGCGACCGTCCTCAGGTGAACACTGAAGCTTTCTTT
TRBJ2-6	few	TRBV19	.	CASSPRMSGANVLTF	TGTGCCAGTAGTCCCAGGATGTCTGGGGCCAACGTCCTGACTTTC